The entry below describes one T cell receptor (beta chain). Antigen unknown. At one of its ends the junction is not consistent with the germline gene, which may arise from a read error. The data originate from a study of tumor and adjacent non-tumor tissue in lung cancer. Study context: The patients, roughly 10 men and four to six women, were roughly 30 to 80 with stage I to III disease.

A modified ARM-PCR protocol with three rounds of nested PCR amplified TCRbeta. TCRdb reprocessed the multiplex PCR reads with MiXCR, giving one entry per CDR3 protein. Counted here are 200,000 to 250,000 distinct CDR3 sequences, 60% to 85% occurring once; the ten biggest clones make up about 25%. The CDR3 loop spans 13 amino acids. From germline, CDR1 is DFQATT and CDR2 SNEGSKA (reference sequence). The template was RNA from unsorted bulk tissue. The study's findings and limits: Normal lung showed higher cumulative top 100 clone frequency than tumor. Significantly higher TCR diversity was found in tumor than normal lung.

V is TRBV20-1 and J is TRBJ1-1; D gene unclear. This clonotype was obtained from a man aged 55 to 70 with non-small cell lung cancer. Sequencing was performed on lung tumor tissue. CDR3 nucleotides: TGCAGTGTTAGAGATGGAGGGCACACTGAAGCTTTCTTT. Encoded protein: CSVRDGGHTEAFF.